This T cell receptor (beta chain) appears in the sequencing data of a study of vaccination effects on CD4 cells after COVID-19. As for the study in general: Participants got two doses of BNT162b2 or mRNA-1273 vaccine. Pre-vaccine samples were drawn 16 days and one week before the first dose.

The method was immunoSEQ multiplex PCR; TCRdb's version includes in-frame clones alone and lacks a portion of them. This table holds 35,000 to 55,000 clones, about 68% found once. This CDR3 has 11 amino acids. CDR1 and CDR2 from the germline V gene are LNHDA and SQIVND (reference sequence). Trimming removed 10 bases at V and 0 bases at J, with 6 bases between. Ahead of sequencing, the ViraFEST assay grew antigen-specific CD4+ T cells using viral peptide pools. It was after approximately 11 days of culture that CD4+ T cells were isolated. Infection with SARS-CoV-2 occurred in the person between March and December 2020, and PCR confirmed it. After about 2 million PBMC were placed in each well, they were cultured with about 10 IU/ml IL-2 and roughly 10 ug/ml peptides. Half the medium was swapped for IL-2 medium on days 3 and 7. About this clone itself: Its target is not known.

Sequencing was performed on CD4+ T cells from PBMCs cultured with a peptide pool, taken before COVID-19 vaccination. The chain links TRBV19 to TRBJ1-2; D ambiguous. This TCR was recovered from a human donor who had a prior SARS-CoV-2 infection. As DNA, the CDR3 is TGTGCCACGAGGACTAACTATGGCTACACCTTC. This translates into CATRTNYGYTF. Together with reference TRBV19 and TRBJ1-2, the CDR3 gives the full variable domain: DGGITQSPKYLFRKEGQNVTLSCEQNLNHDAMYWYRQDPGQGLRLIYYSQIVNDFQKGDIAEGYSVSREKKESFPLTVTSAQKNPTAFYLCATRTNYGYTFGSGTRLTVV.